This T cell receptor (beta chain) was sequenced during a study of tumor-infiltrating lymphocytes in oesophageal squamous cell carcinoma (dated by TCRdb to about 2016). Regarding this clonotype: No antigen is known for it. No base-level quality is on record; no much larger clone is a single base apart.

Reading from cysteine to phenylalanine, the CDR3 counts 16 amino acids. Of the read, only the CDR3 DNA is kept; its 48 bases are in frame from base 1. V lost 1 base and J lost 2 bases, and the count of bases not matched to a germline gene is 6. In the germline V gene, CDR1 corresponds to SNHLY and CDR2 to FYNNEI. Libraries were constructed by PCR. Sequencing was carried out with an Illumina HiSeq 2000. The public reads were reanalyzed by TCRdb: fastp trimming at Q25, MiXCR alignment, in-frame beta chains only. Each entry merges the rows of one CDR3 protein and shows their most common DNA and genes. The sample table lists around 20,000 distinct CDR3 sequences, approximately 40% of them with a count of one. The ten largest clonotypes hold approximately 19% of the sample.

This TCR derives from a male donor with esophageal squamous cell carcinoma. The sample was esophageal tumor tissue. Recombination connected TRBV2 to TRBJ2-3, with 7 bases aligning to TRBD2. The CDR3 region: CASSEGTSFVTDTQYF. The sequenced DNA: TGTGCCAGCAGTGAAGGGACTAGTTTCGTCACAGATACGCAGTATTTT.